This T cell receptor (beta chain) was found in a study of blood T cell repertoires in COVID-19. Trimming cost V 3 bases and J 16 bases; bases outside gene matches: 15. CDR1 and CDR2 from the germline V gene are SNHLY and FYNNEI. The CDR3 contains 14 residues. In the authors' methods: Amplification with reference gene primers provided the estimates of nucleated cell counts. The table came from immunoSEQ multiplex PCR; TCRdb's copy has only in-frame clones and leaves some out. V and J calls and clone size are copied from that table; D and trimming were computed from the DNA. The data show roughly 90,000 clones, about nine tenths seen once.

The chain recombines TRBV2 with TRBJ1-5; 7 bases align to TRBD1. The TCR comes from a human donor with active COVID-19. The donor label of this sample is uncertain. Sequenced input: peripheral blood. CDR3 sequence: CASSERNTGQPRHF. The CDR3 DNA is TGTGCCAGCAGTGAGCGCAACACGGGACAGCCGCGACATTTT.